This T cell receptor beta chain was identified in a study of shared T cell receptors in the human thymus. Sequenced by immunoSEQ multiplex PCR; TCRdb stores in-frame clones only, minus some. The repertoire holds hundreds of thousands of clones, about 90% seen once, with just under 0.0095% in the top ten. Germline V gives CDR1 SGHDT, CDR2 YYEEEE. CDR3 length: 15 residues. The V end lost 6 bases, the J end lost 5 bases, and 18 bases lay between the germline ends. The same data also contributed to another study, on human thymus T cells.

This TCR was recovered from a boy in the first two years of life with a congenital heart defect. The V call is TRBV5-6, the J call TRBJ1-5; D call uncertain. Sequences were obtained from thymocytes. The CDR3 loop is CASTRGGSSDQPQHF. CDR3 nucleotides: TGTGCCAGCACCCGAGGTGGGTCTTCTGATCAGCCCCAGCATTTT.